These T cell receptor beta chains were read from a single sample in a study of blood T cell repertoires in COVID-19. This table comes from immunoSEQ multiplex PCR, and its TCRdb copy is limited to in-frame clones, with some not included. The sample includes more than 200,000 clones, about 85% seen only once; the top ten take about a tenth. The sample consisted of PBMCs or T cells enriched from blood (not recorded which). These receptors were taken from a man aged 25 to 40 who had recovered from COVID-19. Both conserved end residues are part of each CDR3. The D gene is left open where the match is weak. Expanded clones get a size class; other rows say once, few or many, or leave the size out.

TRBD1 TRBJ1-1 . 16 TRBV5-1 TGCGCCAGCAGCTTGGCCTCGGCAGGGGGGATCACTGAAGCTTTCTTT CASSLASAGGITEAFF
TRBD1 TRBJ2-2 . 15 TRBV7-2 TGTGCCAGCAGCTTAGCAGGACAGGGTGGCGGGGAGCTGTTTTTT CASSLAGQGGGELFF
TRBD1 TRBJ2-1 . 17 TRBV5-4 TGTGCCAGCCTGCTGGGGGGGGGACAGGGGAGAAGGGGTGAGCAGTTCTTC CASLLGGGQGRRGEQFF
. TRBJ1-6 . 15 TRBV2 TGTGCCAGCAGCAACTTCGGGAACTATAATTCACCCCTCCACTTT CASSNFGNYNSPLHF
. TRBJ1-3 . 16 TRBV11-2 TGTGCCAGCAGCGTCAGCGCCGGAGGCAATGGAAACACCATATATTTT CASSVSAGGNGNTIYF
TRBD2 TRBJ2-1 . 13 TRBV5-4 TGTGCCAGCAGCTTGACTAGCGGAAATGAGCAGTTCTTC CASSLTSGNEQFF
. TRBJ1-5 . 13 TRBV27 TGTGCCAGCAGCCCCGTCCCCCATCAGCCCCAGCATTTT CASSPVPHQPQHF
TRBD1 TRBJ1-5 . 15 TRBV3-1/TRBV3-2 TGTGCCAGCACCATAACAGGGACAGGGTATCAGCCCCAGCATTTT CASTITGTGYQPQHF
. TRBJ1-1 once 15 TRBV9 TGTGCCAGCAGCGTAGGGGGAGGCATGAACACTGAAGCTTTCTTT CASSVGGGMNTEAFF
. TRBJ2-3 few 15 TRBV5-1 TGCGCCAGCAGCTTGGCAGGGACTAGCACAGATACGCAGTATTTT CASSLAGTSTDTQYF
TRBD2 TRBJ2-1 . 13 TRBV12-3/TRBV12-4 TGTGCCAGCAGCCCGGGACTAGGACCTGAGCAGTTCTTC CASSPGLGPEQFF
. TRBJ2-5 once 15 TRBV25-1 TGTGCCAGCAGTGAATCTGGGCAGCCCCAAGAGACCCAGTACTTC CASSESGQPQETQYF
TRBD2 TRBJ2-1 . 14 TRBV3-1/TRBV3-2 TGTGCCAGCAGTCCCCGGGACTATTACAATGAGCAGTTCTTC CASSPRDYYNEQFF
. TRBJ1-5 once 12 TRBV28 TGTGCCAGCAGTTTACAAGCTCAGCCCCAGCATTTT CASSLQAQPQHF
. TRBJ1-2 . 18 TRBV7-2 TGTGCCAGCAGCTTAGTTCCGCAGGCCCTTTTGGGGGCCTATGGCTACACCTTC CASSLVPQALLGAYGYTF
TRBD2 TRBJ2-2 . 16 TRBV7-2 TGTGCCAGCAGCTCGCCTAAATGGCGGGAGATCGGGGAGCTGTTTTTT CASSSPKWREIGELFF
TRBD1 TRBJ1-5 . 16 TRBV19 TGTGCCAGTAGTACAGGCGGGACAGGGGGCTGGCAGCCCCAGCATTTT CASSTGGTGGWQPQHF
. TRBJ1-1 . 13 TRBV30 TGTGCCTGGAGTTATAAACAGGACACTGAAGCTTTCTTT CAWSYKQDTEAFF
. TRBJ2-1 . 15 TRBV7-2 TGTGCCAGCAGCCCCTACACACTAGGTGCGGATGAGCAGTTCTTC CASSPYTLGADEQFF
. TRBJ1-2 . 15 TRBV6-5 TGTGCCAGCAGTTACTCGTTACAGGTTAACTATGGCTACACCTTC CASSYSLQVNYGYTF
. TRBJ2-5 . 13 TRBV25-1 TGTGCCAGCAGTCCATCGGTCCAAGAGACCCAGTACTTC CASSPSVQETQYF
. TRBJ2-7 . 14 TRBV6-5 TGTGCCAGCAGTTACGGGGAGCATTCAGTACGGCAGTACTTC CASSYGEHSVRQYF
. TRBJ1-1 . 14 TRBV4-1 TGCGCCACCAGCCCCCTCGGGTATAGCACTGAAGCTTTCTTT CATSPLGYSTEAFF
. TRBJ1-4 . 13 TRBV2 TGTGCCAGCAGGGGGCGCACTAATGAAAAACTGTTTTTT CASRGRTNEKLFF
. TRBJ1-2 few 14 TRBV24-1 TGTGCCCACGAGGCGGTAGGCACTAACTATGGCTACACCTTC CAHEAVGTNYGYTF
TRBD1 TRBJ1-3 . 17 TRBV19 TGTGCCAGTAGTATCCCTCTCGTGACAGGGGTTGGAAACACCATATATTTT CASSIPLVTGVGNTIYF
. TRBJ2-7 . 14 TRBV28 TGTGCCAGCAGTTTTTCGGGTAGGGGCTACGAGCAGTACTTC CASSFSGRGYEQYF
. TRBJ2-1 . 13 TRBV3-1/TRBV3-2 TGTGCCAGCAGCCAATTCACTGTCAATGAGCAGTTCTTC CASSQFTVNEQFF
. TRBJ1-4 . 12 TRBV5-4 TGTGCCAGCAGCGCGGTCGGTGAAAAACTGTTTTTT CASSAVGEKLFF
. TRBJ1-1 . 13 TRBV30 TGTGCCTGGACCGTCACGGGTATTTTTGGAGCTTTCTTT CAWTVTGIFGAFF
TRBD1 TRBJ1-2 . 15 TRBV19 TGTGCCAGTAGTTTCTCGGGAGGGGACAGCTATGGCTACACCTTC CASSFSGGDSYGYTF
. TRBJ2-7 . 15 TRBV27 TGTGCCAGCAGCTCCCCATTCACGGGGTCCTACGAGCAGTACTTC CASSSPFTGSYEQYF
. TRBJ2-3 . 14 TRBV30 TGTGCCTGGAGCCAGGGAATGGTCACAGATACGCAGTATTTT CAWSQGMVTDTQYF
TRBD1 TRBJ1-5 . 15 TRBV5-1 TGCGCCAGCAGTTGGGACAGTGGGAGCAATCAGCCCCAGCATTTT CASSWDSGSNQPQHF
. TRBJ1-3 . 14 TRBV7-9 TGTGCCAGCAGCTTAGGAGGTGCCGGAAACACCATATATTTT CASSLGGAGNTIYF
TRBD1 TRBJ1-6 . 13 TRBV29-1 TGCAGCGTGGGGGACAGCAACAATTCACCCCTCCACTTT CSVGDSNNSPLHF
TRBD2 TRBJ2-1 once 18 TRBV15 TGTGCCACCAGCAGAGGTAGCGGGGGGGGCACATCCTACAATGAGCAGTTCTTC CATSRGSGGGTSYNEQFF
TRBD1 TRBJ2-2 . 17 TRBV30 TGTGCCTGGAACAGGGACAGGGTGCCAGGGGACACCGGGGAGCTGTTTTTT CAWNRDRVPGDTGELFF